The present T cell receptor (beta chain) was sequenced within a study of response to subunit inactivated influenza vaccine. Regarding this clonotype: What it recognizes is unknown.

One entry per CDR3 protein, called by TCRdb with MiXCR from the RT-PCR reads. The sample holds fewer than 700,000 distinct CDR3 sequences, roughly 13% seen once. Notes on the study in general: Authors suggested few new T cells are recruited by each seasonal influenza vaccination.

CDR1 and CDR2 (germline): ENHRY, SYGVKD. This CDR3 is built from 14 residues. The V gene lost 6 bases and the J gene lost 3 bases, with 13 bases spanning the gap. Source: PBMCs from blood, taken roughly 6 weeks after vaccination. This TCR was recovered from a man aged 45 to 65 who received an inactivated influenza vaccine. The J gene is TRBJ2-3, the V gene TRBV10-3; possible D gene TRBD1, 5 bases. In DNA, the CDR3 is TGTGCCATCAGATTTACCACAGGAACAGATACGCAGTATTTT. It specifies CAIRFTTGTDTQYF.